Presented here are 6 T cell receptor beta chains from one specimen sequenced in a study of blood T cell repertoires in COVID-19. Measured with immunoSEQ multiplex PCR; TCRdb has only the in-frame clones, and not every one. The sample contains tens of thousands of clones, roughly 83% of which appear only once. Sequences were obtained from peripheral blood. These receptors all stem from a man aged 65-85 years with acute or convalescent COVID-19.

The chain combines TRBV5-1 with TRBJ1-5; 8 bases are shared with TRBD1. With 5 bases clipped from V and 0 bases from J, the junction kept 4 bases outside the gene matches. The CDR3 has 15 residues. CDR1 SGHRS and CDR2 YFSETQ come from the germline V gene. The CDR3, as DNA: TGCGCCAGCAGGACAGGGGCAGATAGCAATCAGCCCCAGCATTTT. Protein sequence: CASRTGADSNQPQHF.

Comment on this clone: The junction departs from the called germline gene at one end, perhaps through a read error. This chain connects TRBV7-2 to TRBJ1-3, with D maybe TRBD1 (5 bases). The CDR3 is made up of 15 amino acids. CDR1 SGHTA and CDR2 FQGNSA come from the germline V gene. CDR3 sequence (DNA): TGTGCCAGCACCTTAGAAGCAGGGTCTGGAAACACCATATATTTT. Translated, it gives CASTLEAGSGNTIYF.

The chain recombines TRBV5-4 with TRBJ2-7, with TRBD2 identical over 7 bases. Germline CDR1 and CDR2: SGHNT and YYREEE (reference sequence). This CDR3 region has 15 residues. After removal of 2 bases from V and 3 bases from J, the junction contained 8 bases not matched to a gene. This CDR3 is CASSLWTSSGYEQYF. The CDR3 nucleotides are TGTGCCAGCAGCTTATGGACTAGTTCGGGCTACGAGCAGTACTTC.

This chain's CDR3 is CASSYQNQPQHF. Here the CDR3 DNA reads TGTGCCAGCAGTTACCAGAATCAGCCCCAGCATTTT. The V gene is TRBV6-5, the J gene TRBJ1-5; D is ambiguous. The CDR3 extends over 12 amino acids. CDR1 is MNHEY and CDR2 is SVGAGI in the germline V gene. The V end lost 2 bases, the J end lost 4 bases, and 3 bases lay between the germline ends.

The rearrangement links TRBV12-2 to TRBJ2-1; whether TRBD2, the table's D call, matches the DNA was not checked. TRBV12-2 corresponds to a pseudogene. The CDR3 loop spans 16 amino acids. The CDR3 loop is CASRLNGGSSYNEQFF. DNA of the CDR3: TGTGCAAGTCGCTTAAACGGGGGGAGCTCCTACAATGAGCAGTTCTTC.

The chain links TRBV5-6 to TRBJ1-1; 10 nucleotides match TRBD1. The V and J ends lost 1 base and 5 bases, in that order; junction bases with no gene match: 5. This CDR3 region has 15 residues. Per germline, CDR1 SGHDT and CDR2 YYEEEE. CDR3 sequence (DNA): TGTGCCAGCAGCTTGCGGACAGGGGGTAGAACTGAAGCTTTCTTT. Encoded protein: CASSLRTGGRTEAFF.